This TCR beta chain was sequenced in a study of a mutant IDH1 vaccine in newly diagnosed glioma. Broader study findings: Pseudoprogression showed no apparent link to changes in top peripheral T cell clonotypes.

Time point meaning: week 35, safety follow-up. Each vaccine dose was 300 ug of mutant IDH1 20-mer peptide, with topical imiquimod. The donors had new WHO grade 3 or 4 astrocytomas; these were IDH1-mutant and ATRX-lost. CDR1 is LGHNA, CDR2 YSLEER, per germline. Trimming shortened V by 1 base and J by 6 bases, and 10 bases separated the two germline ends. This CDR3 has 13 residues. Comments on this clone: Its specificity is not known.

This table comes from immunoSEQ multiplex PCR, and its TCRdb copy is limited to in-frame clones, with some not included. The sample has roughly 54,000 clones, around four fifths seen once; the top ten hold approximately 4.3%. This TCR was sampled from a young woman with glioma. Material: PBMCs, obtained from a glioma patient whose treatment included an IDH1 peptide vaccine. The chain combines TRBV4-3 with TRBJ2-7; D possibly matches TRBD1 or TRBD2 (5 bases each). CDR3 sequence (DNA): TGCGCCAGCAGCCAAGTCCGGGGCGGCGAGCAGTACTTC. The encoded protein is CASSQVRGGEQYF.